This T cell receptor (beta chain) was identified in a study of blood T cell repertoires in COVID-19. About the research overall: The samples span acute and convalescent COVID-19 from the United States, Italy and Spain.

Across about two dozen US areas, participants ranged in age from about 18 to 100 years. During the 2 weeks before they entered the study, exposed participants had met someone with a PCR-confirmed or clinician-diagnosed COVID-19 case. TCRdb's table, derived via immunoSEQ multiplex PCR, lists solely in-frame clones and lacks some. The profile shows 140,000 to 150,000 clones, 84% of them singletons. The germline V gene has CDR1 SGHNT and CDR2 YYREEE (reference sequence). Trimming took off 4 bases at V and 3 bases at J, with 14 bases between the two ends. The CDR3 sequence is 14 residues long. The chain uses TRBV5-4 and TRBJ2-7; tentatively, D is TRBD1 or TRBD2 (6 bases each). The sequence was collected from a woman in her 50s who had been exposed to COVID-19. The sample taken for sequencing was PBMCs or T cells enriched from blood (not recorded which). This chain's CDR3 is CASSLAGQYYEQYF. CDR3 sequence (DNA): TGTGCCAGCAGCCTGGCGGGACAATACTACGAGCAGTACTTC.